This T cell receptor (beta chain) was recovered during a study of siplizumab effects on memory and regulatory T cells (dated by TCRdb to about 2019). Context from the whole study: The study looked at the effect of siplizumab, an anti-CD2 antibody, on alloreactive T-cell subsets in allogeneic mixed lymphocyte reactions made from human PBMCs. Overall study results and their limits: Greater diversity appeared to be present in unstimulated naive T cells than in memory T cells, and a substantial contribution to the alloresponse seemed to be made by naive cells. Siplizumab significantly lowered the cumulative frequency of alloreactive sequences that could be traced to unstimulated CD4+ memory T cells. Because sequences at frequencies below about 10^-5 were poorly captured, only a minor fraction of alloreactive clones could be mapped back to unstimulated subsets. Among mappable alloreactive CD4+ clones, an average Treg-derived fraction of roughly 71% was observed with siplizumab, compared with around 28% in control reactions. About 80-97% of proliferating CD4+ or CD8+ clones could not be given a naive or memory phenotype. Whether proliferating Tregs from siplizumab cultures were suppressive was not functionally confirmed.

About this clone itself: The antigen this receptor binds is unknown. No per-base quality is available; no much larger clone lies one base away.

TCRbeta CDR3 sequencing was performed on sorted unstimulated T cells and on proliferating T cells recovered from mixed lymphocyte reactions. Fresh whole blood from fewer than 11 HLA-typed healthy donors was used to isolate PBMCs. To map where alloreactive clones came from, unstimulated CD4+ non-regulatory T cells were FACS-sorted. V is cut by 4 bases and J by 4 bases, and the space between the germline ends is 16 bases. Including the terminal cysteine and phenylalanine, the CDR3 comprises 15 residues. Only the CDR3 part of the read is kept: 45 bases, read in frame from the first base. Based on the germline V gene, the CDR1 and CDR2 sequences are MNHNS and SASEGT. Libraries were prepared through the immunoSEQ multiplex PCR assay. Each sample had 85,000 to 100,000 TCR templates assayed by the deep sequencing platform. Genomic DNA extracted from sorted T cells was used for TCRbeta CDR3 sequencing. Per the source publication's procedure: Clonal analysis of TCRbeta CDR3 data was done in the R programming language. Alloreactive CD4+ and CD8+ clones were defined by comparing unstimulated samples with post-reaction CFSE-low samples. Alloreactive CD4+ clones were assigned to regulatory or non-regulatory origin by matching sequences to sorted unstimulated Treg and non-Treg repertoires. The table was pulled from immuneACCESS by TCRdb, which kept in-frame rearrangements only. Such tables lose some clones; where checked, under half of the loss comes from unresolved V genes, and the rest has no known cause. That table furnishes V, J and clone size, whereas the DNA furnished D and trimming. The sample yields around 100,000 clones; over 90% were counted once. The top ten hold over 1% of the sample.

The chain joins TRBV6-1 to TRBJ1-1, and the D gene may be TRBD1, 6 bases matching. Sequencing was done on a sample of non-Treg CD4+ T cells sorted from blood. The sample's cell subset or site label, decoded: FACS-sorted unstimulated CD4+ non-regulatory T cells. The TCR comes from a human donor in good health. The DNA sequence is as follows: TGTGCCAGCAGTGTAACAGGGATTGGAGGCACTGAAGCTTTCTTT. This yields the protein CASSVTGIGGTEAFF.